Listed below are T cell receptor beta chains from one sample, sequenced in a study of shared clonotypes between healthy human individuals. TCRdb keeps only in-frame clones here, not all; method: immunoSEQ multiplex PCR. The sample lists about a million clones, more than 60% occurring once. Sample: memory CD4+ T cells sorted from blood. The receptor set was obtained from a man aged 18 to 29 in good health. Each CDR3 is given with its conserved first and last residue. The order of the fields is J gene, clone size, D gene, V gene, CDR3 protein, CDR3 DNA. The D gene is left open where the match is weak. Not every row has a clone size; where given, it reads once, few, many or a size class.

j_gene: TRBJ2-7; abundance: -; d_gene: TRBD1; v_gene: TRBV25-1; CDR3aa: CATIRDRGEQYF; CDR3nt: TGTGCCACCATACGCGACAGGGGCGAGCAGTACTTC
j_gene: TRBJ1-2; abundance: -; d_gene: -; v_gene: TRBV11-2; CDR3aa: CASSLSTGSNYGYTF; CDR3nt: TGTGCCAGCAGCCTTTCGACGGGTTCTAACTATGGCTACACCTTC
j_gene: TRBJ1-1; abundance: -; d_gene: -; v_gene: TRBV15; CDR3aa: CATSTEGRTEAFF; CDR3nt: TGTGCCACCAGCACCGAGGGACGCACTGAAGCTTTCTTT
j_gene: TRBJ2-1; abundance: -; d_gene: -; v_gene: TRBV15; CDR3aa: CATSRDGAELYNEQFF; CDR3nt: TGTGCCACCAGCAGAGATGGGGCAGAACTCTACAATGAGCAGTTCTTC
j_gene: TRBJ1-1; abundance: once; d_gene: -; v_gene: TRBV7-2; CDR3aa: CASSLGNDRSTPAFF; CDR3nt: TGTGCCAGCAGCTTAGGGAACGACAGGTCGACGCCGGCTTTCTTT
j_gene: TRBJ1-6; abundance: few; d_gene: -; v_gene: TRBV9; CDR3aa: CASSGGRANSPLHF; CDR3nt: TGTGCCAGCAGCGGGGGACGGGCGAATTCACCCCTCCACTTT
j_gene: TRBJ2-3; abundance: -; d_gene: TRBD2; v_gene: TRBV5-1; CDR3aa: CASSLVGLAGGTDTQYF; CDR3nt: TGCGCCAGCAGCTTGGTCGGCCTAGCGGGGGGCACAGATACGCAGTATTTT
j_gene: TRBJ2-1; abundance: -; d_gene: -; v_gene: TRBV15; CDR3aa: CATSGRVLGEQFF; CDR3nt: TGTGCCACCAGCGGTAGGGTTCTCGGTGAGCAGTTCTTC
j_gene: TRBJ2-3; abundance: -; d_gene: -; v_gene: TRBV5-1; CDR3aa: CASSGDKSTDTQYF; CDR3nt: TGCGCCAGCAGCGGGGACAAAAGCACAGATACGCAGTATTTT
j_gene: TRBJ1-5; abundance: -; d_gene: -; v_gene: TRBV15; CDR3aa: CATGVGDSNNQPQHF; CDR3nt: TGTGCCACCGGCGTGGGAGACAGCAACAATCAGCCCCAGCATTTT
j_gene: TRBJ1-2; abundance: few; d_gene: TRBD1; v_gene: TRBV7-2; CDR3aa: CASSNIQGASYGYTF; CDR3nt: TGTGCCAGCAGCAATATACAGGGGGCGTCCTATGGCTACACCTTC
j_gene: TRBJ2-7; abundance: -; d_gene: -; v_gene: TRBV6-5; CDR3aa: CASSYNEGVYEQYF; CDR3nt: TGTGCCAGCAGTTACAACGAGGGGGTCTACGAGCAGTACTTC
j_gene: TRBJ2-7; abundance: few; d_gene: TRBD1; v_gene: TRBV5-1; CDR3aa: CASSGGTGGLVEQYF; CDR3nt: TGCGCCAGCAGCGGAGGGACAGGGGGCCTCGTCGAGCAGTACTTC
j_gene: TRBJ1-1; abundance: once; d_gene: -; v_gene: TRBV6-5; CDR3aa: CASSYSRNTEAFF; CDR3nt: TGTGCCAGCAGTTACTCAAGGAACACTGAAGCTTTCTTT
j_gene: TRBJ1-2; abundance: -; d_gene: -; v_gene: TRBV6-6; CDR3aa: CASRRTGSGYGYTF; CDR3nt: TGTGCCAGCAGAAGAACAGGGTCAGGCTATGGCTACACCTTC
j_gene: TRBJ2-2; abundance: -; d_gene: TRBD2; v_gene: TRBV11-3; CDR3aa: CASSDRADSGRSGELFF; CDR3nt: TGTGCCAGCAGCGACAGGGCGGATAGCGGGAGAAGCGGGGAGCTGTTTTTT
j_gene: TRBJ2-7; abundance: -; d_gene: TRBD1; v_gene: TRBV18; CDR3aa: CASSPQGANEQYF; CDR3nt: TGTGCCAGCTCACCTCAGGGGGCGAACGAGCAGTACTTC
j_gene: TRBJ2-6; abundance: few; d_gene: -; v_gene: TRBV5-1; CDR3aa: CASGEAGANVLTF; CDR3nt: TGCGCCAGCGGAGAGGCTGGGGCCAACGTCCTGACTTTC
j_gene: TRBJ2-7; abundance: -; d_gene: -; v_gene: TRBV7-2; CDR3aa: CASNPRLEYYEQYF; CDR3nt: TGTGCCAGCAACCCTAGATTAGAGTACTACGAGCAGTACTTC
j_gene: TRBJ1-6; abundance: -; d_gene: -; v_gene: TRBV25-1; CDR3aa: CASSESGRAPNSPLHF; CDR3nt: TGTGCCAGCAGTGAATCGGGGAGGGCCCCTAATTCACCCCTCCACTTT
j_gene: TRBJ1-1; abundance: few; d_gene: TRBD1; v_gene: TRBV18; CDR3aa: CASSPSDRVEAFF; CDR3nt: TGTGCCAGCTCACCCTCGGACAGGGTGGAAGCTTTCTTT
j_gene: TRBJ1-1; abundance: -; d_gene: -; v_gene: TRBV6-4; CDR3aa: CASSDSIAGPAFF; CDR3nt: TGTGCCAGCAGTGACTCGATCGCCGGTCCAGCTTTCTTT
j_gene: TRBJ2-3; abundance: few; d_gene: TRBD2; v_gene: TRBV5-8; CDR3aa: CASSLGLAGASSTDTQYF; CDR3nt: TGTGCCAGCAGCTTGGGACTAGCGGGAGCCTCTAGCACAGATACGCAGTATTTT